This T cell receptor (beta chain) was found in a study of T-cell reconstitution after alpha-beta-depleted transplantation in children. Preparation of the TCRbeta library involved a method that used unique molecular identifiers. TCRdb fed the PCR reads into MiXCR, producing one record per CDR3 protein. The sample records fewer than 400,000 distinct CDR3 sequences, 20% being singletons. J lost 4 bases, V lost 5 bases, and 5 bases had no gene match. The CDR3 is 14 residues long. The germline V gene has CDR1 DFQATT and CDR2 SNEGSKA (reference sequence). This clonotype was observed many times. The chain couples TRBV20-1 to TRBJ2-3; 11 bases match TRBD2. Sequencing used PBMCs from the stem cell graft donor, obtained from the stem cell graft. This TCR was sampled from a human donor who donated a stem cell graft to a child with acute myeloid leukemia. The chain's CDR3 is CSAATSGKADTQYF. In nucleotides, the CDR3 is TGCAGTGCTGCGACTAGCGGGAAGGCAGATACGCAGTATTTT.